The rows below give T cell receptor beta chains drawn from one sample of a study of blood T cell repertoires in COVID-19. Profiling relied on immunoSEQ multiplex PCR, and the TCRdb table lists in-frame clones only, not all of them. The sample shows 150,000 to 200,000 clones, around 84% of them seen only once. What was sequenced was peripheral blood. These receptors all come from a woman older than 75 with acute or convalescent COVID-19. Each CDR3 is given with its conserved first and last residue. Each record gives: J gene, clone size, V gene, D gene, CDR3 DNA, CDR3 protein. The D gene is left open where the match is weak. Part of the rows lack a size; the others show once, few, many or a class for expanded clones.

TRBJ1-1,once,TRBV6-5,TRBD1,TGTGCCAGCAGTTACCGGGACAGGGTTGTGACTTTCTTT,CASSYRDRVVTFF
TRBJ1-1,NA,TRBV10-1,TRBD1,TGCGCCACAGCTCGATCGGACAGGGCCACTGAAGCTTTCTTT,CATARSDRATEAFF
TRBJ1-4,once,TRBV28,NA,TGTGCCAGCAGTTCCGGGGGGCAACGAGAAAAACTGTTTTTT,CASSSGGQREKLFF
TRBJ2-3,NA,TRBV3-1/TRBV3-2,TRBD2,TGTGCCAGCAGCCAAACAGCGGGGGGGCTTCGTGGAGATACGCAGTATTTT,CASSQTAGGLRGDTQYF
TRBJ2-5,few,TRBV5-1,NA,TGCGCCAGCAGCTCCTGGACTAACCCGGGGGAGACCCAGTACTTC,CASSSWTNPGETQYF
TRBJ2-1,NA,TRBV27,NA,TGTGCCAGCAGTTTTGGGCAGGACGGGAACAATGAGCAGTTCTTC,CASSFGQDGNNEQFF
TRBJ2-6,once,TRBV10-1,TRBD2,TGCGCCAGCCTACGGGAGGGGGTAGCTGGGGCCAACGTCCTGACTTTC,CASLREGVAGANVLTF
TRBJ1-1,NA,TRBV3-1/TRBV3-2,NA,TGTGCCAGCAGCCAGCTGAGGACAGCGGACACTGAAGCTTTCTTT,CASSQLRTADTEAFF
TRBJ2-1,NA,TRBV7-9,NA,TGTGCCAGCAGCTTAGGGGGGCGGGACAATGAGCAGTTCTTC,CASSLGGRDNEQFF
TRBJ2-3,NA,TRBV10-2,TRBD2,TGCGCCAGCCGGACTAGCGGGGCGGTCCTTGATACGCAGTATTTT,CASRTSGAVLDTQYF
TRBJ2-1,NA,TRBV20-1,NA,TGCAGTGCTCCCGTCCCGGTTGAGCAGTTCTTC,CSAPVPVEQFF
TRBJ1-6,NA,TRBV7-9,NA,TGTGCCAGCAGCTCAGGGTTAACCGGGACACCGCTCCACTTT,CASSSGLTGTPLHF
TRBJ2-7,few,TRBV6-5,TRBD1,TGTGCCAGCAAGGCCCCGGGGACAGCCTACGAGCAGTACTTC,CASKAPGTAYEQYF
TRBJ2-7,NA,TRBV28,TRBD1,TGTGCCAGCAGTTTCTTACTGGGACAGAGCTCCTACGAGCAGTACTTC,CASSFLLGQSSYEQYF
TRBJ1-4,once,TRBV3-1/TRBV3-2,NA,TGTGCCAGCAGCCCCGGGACTTTTAATGAAAAACTGTTTTTT,CASSPGTFNEKLFF
TRBJ2-3,NA,TRBV11-3,TRBD2,TGTGCCAGCAGCCCCGGGACTATATTCACAGATACGCAGTATTTT,CASSPGTIFTDTQYF
TRBJ2-2,NA,TRBV10-2,TRBD1,TGCGCCAGTACAGGGGGCGATAGTTGGACCGGGGAGCTGTTTTTT,CASTGGDSWTGELFF
TRBJ2-1,NA,TRBV6-5,TRBD1,TGTGCCAGCAGTCGGACAGGGACTGGCTACAATGAGCAGTTCTTC,CASSRTGTGYNEQFF
TRBJ2-1,NA,TRBV18,TRBD2,TGTGCCAGCCAGCGGGAGTCGGTCTACAATGAGCAGTTCTTC,CASQRESVYNEQFF
TRBJ1-4,NA,TRBV28,NA,TGTGCCAGCAGTTTTTCTCCAACTAATGAAAAACTGTTTTTT,CASSFSPTNEKLFF
TRBJ2-1,NA,TRBV3-1/TRBV3-2,NA,TGTGCCAGCAGCCAAGATTGGGCAGGCCCTAAGTTCTTC,CASSQDWAGPKFF
TRBJ1-5,many,TRBV5-5,NA,TGTGCCAGCAGCCCAATCGGCGGTTGGAATCAGCCCCAGCATTTT,CASSPIGGWNQPQHF
TRBJ2-5,NA,TRBV5-1,TRBD1,TGCGCCAGCAGCTTGACAGGGGCCCAAGAGACCCAGTACTTC,CASSLTGAQETQYF
TRBJ1-1,NA,TRBV20-1,NA,TGCAGTGCTTGGCAGAACACTGAAGCTTTCTTT,CSAWQNTEAFF
TRBJ1-2,once,TRBV6-5,NA,TGTGCCAGCAGTTACGCTAGTCCCGGGGGCTACACCTTC,CASSYASPGGYTF
TRBJ1-1,NA,TRBV23-1,NA,TGCGCCAGCAGTCAATCGAGGATGGACAGCGCCACTGAAGCTTTCTTT,CASSQSRMDSATEAFF
TRBJ2-2,once,TRBV5-1,NA,TGCGCCAGCAGCTTGGTACATCGGGACACCGGGGAGCTGTTTTTT,CASSLVHRDTGELFF
TRBJ2-3,NA,TRBV5-1,NA,TGCGCCAGCAGCTCGGGACTGAGCACAGATACGCAGTATTTT,CASSSGLSTDTQYF
TRBJ1-6,NA,TRBV6-5,TRBD1,TGTGCCAGCAGTTACTCGGGGACAGGGGGATCACCCCTCCACTTT,CASSYSGTGGSPLHF
TRBJ2-1,NA,TRBV4-3,TRBD2,TGCGCCAGCAGCCAAGATTGGGCTAGCGGGGGCGTTGAGCAGTTCTTC,CASSQDWASGGVEQFF
TRBJ1-4,NA,TRBV15,NA,TGTGCCACCAGCAGAGGGGTGGACAGAGCTAATGAAAAACTGTTTTTT,CATSRGVDRANEKLFF
TRBJ2-6,NA,TRBV7-2,NA,TGTGCCAGCAGCTCGTCGACTAGATCCGGGGCCAACGTCCTGACTTTC,CASSSSTRSGANVLTF
TRBJ2-7,once,TRBV19,TRBD1,TGTGCCAGCCTTGGACAGGAGAGCTCCTACGAGCAGTACTTC,CASLGQESSYEQYF
TRBJ2-3,once,TRBV3-1/TRBV3-2,NA,TGTGCCAGCAGCCCCACTAGCTTCCAGACCAAGCAGTATTTT,CASSPTSFQTKQYF
TRBJ1-6,once,TRBV7-2,NA,TGTGCCAGCAGCTTAGGGGCTGGGATGAGGGCCCACGGGCCCCTCCACTTT,CASSLGAGMRAHGPLHF
TRBJ1-2,NA,TRBV28,TRBD1,TGTGCCAGCAGTCCCCTGGACAGGGTGATATCTAACTATGGCTACACCTTC,CASSPLDRVISNYGYTF
TRBJ2-7,NA,TRBV3-1/TRBV3-2,NA,TGTGCCAGCAGCCAAGGTCAGGGCAGAGGTTACTTC,CASSQGQGRGYF
TRBJ2-7,NA,TRBV6-5,TRBD1,TGTGCCACCACCGGGACAGCAGGCTACGAGCAGTACTTC,CATTGTAGYEQYF
TRBJ2-7,NA,TRBV9,TRBD2,TGTGCCAGCAGCGCCTTAGCGGGTGATACCTACGAGCAGTACTTC,CASSALAGDTYEQYF
TRBJ2-3,NA,TRBV18,TRBD2,TGTGCCAGCTCACCACCAATAACTAGCGGGGATGCCAGGAGCACAGATACGCAGTATTTT,CASSPPITSGDARSTDTQYF
TRBJ1-5,few,TRBV4-1,NA,TGCGCCAGCAGCCAGGCTAGGACTATCTTTCAGCCCCAGCATTTT,CASSQARTIFQPQHF
TRBJ2-4,few,TRBV14,NA,TGTGCCAGCAGCCAAGATACGTTTGGAGGGACCAAAAACATTCAGTACTTC,CASSQDTFGGTKNIQYF
TRBJ1-2,NA,TRBV14,NA,TGTGCCAGCAGCCAAGATAGTACGGATACACTGACATATGGCTACACCTTC,CASSQDSTDTLTYGYTF
TRBJ2-7,NA,TRBV27,NA,TGTGCCAGCAGTTTAGTACCAGGAACAACCTCCTACGAGCAGTACTTC,CASSLVPGTTSYEQYF
TRBJ2-2,NA,TRBV5-1,NA,TGCGCCAGCAGCTTGCGTGGACTCCCGACCAGAACGTCCACCGGGGAGCTGTTTTTT,CASSLRGLPTRTSTGELFF
TRBJ2-5,NA,TRBV9,TRBD2,TGTGCCAGCAGCGTAGGCCCAACGACTAGCGGGCGAGAGACCCAGTACTTC,CASSVGPTTSGRETQYF
TRBJ2-3,NA,TRBV2,TRBD1,TGTGCCAGCAGTGACTGGCAGGGGGTGGTAGATACGCAGTATTTT,CASSDWQGVVDTQYF
TRBJ2-1,NA,TRBV18,TRBD2,TGTGCCAGCTCACTTACTAGCGGGAGGGCTATACACAATGAGCAGTTCTTC,CASSLTSGRAIHNEQFF
TRBJ2-7,NA,TRBV29-1,NA,TGCAGCGTTGAAGAAGACAGGAAAGAGTCCTACGAGCAGTACTTC,CSVEEDRKESYEQYF
TRBJ2-1,once,TRBV27,TRBD1,TGTGCCAGCAGTCTGGACAGGGTAAATGAGCAGTTCTTC,CASSLDRVNEQFF
TRBJ2-3,NA,TRBV29-1,TRBD2,TGCAGCGCCGGGGGGGGGCGCTCCACAGATACGCAGTATTTT,CSAGGGRSTDTQYF
TRBJ2-1,NA,TRBV10-1,NA,TGCGCCAGCAGTGCGTCCCTACTAAGCTCCTACAATGAGCAGTTCTTC,CASSASLLSSYNEQFF
TRBJ1-2,NA,TRBV11-1,NA,TGTGCCAGCAGCACCCGCGCGGGGGGCGCTGACTATGGCTACACCTTC,CASSTRAGGADYGYTF
TRBJ1-2,NA,TRBV7-6,TRBD1,TGTGCCAGCAGCCCGGACAGGGACTATGGCTACACCTTC,CASSPDRDYGYTF
TRBJ1-6,NA,TRBV27,TRBD1,TGTGCCAGCACCGGGACAGGGACGAAATCATATTCACCCCTCCACTTT,CASTGTGTKSYSPLHF
TRBJ2-3,NA,TRBV4-2,NA,TGTGCCAGCAGCCAAGAAGCGGTTCCGGGAAGGAGCGCAGATACGCAGTATTTT,CASSQEAVPGRSADTQYF
TRBJ2-3,NA,TRBV2,TRBD2,TGTGCCAGCAGTCTAGCGGGAGTTAAAGATACGCAGTATTTT,CASSLAGVKDTQYF
TRBJ1-1,NA,TRBV5-6,NA,TGTGCCAGCAGCTCATTCGGGGGAGCGAAGAACACTGAAGCTTTCTTT,CASSSFGGAKNTEAFF
TRBJ2-4,NA,TRBV19,TRBD1,TGTGCCAGTAGTATCTCAAGGGGGCTGGTAACCAAAAACATTCAGTACTTC,CASSISRGLVTKNIQYF
TRBJ2-7,NA,TRBV6-1,TRBD1,TGTGCCAGCAGTGAAACCTCCCTTTGGACAGGCCGATACTACGAGCAGTACTTC,CASSETSLWTGRYYEQYF